The next 23 T cell receptor beta chains were all read from a single sample in a study of identical twins (dated by TCRdb to 2016 to 2017). The library was prepared using 5' RACE. The sequencing machine was an Illumina HiSeq 2000. TCRdb handled the public reads itself, with Q25 trimming in fastp and clone calling in MiXCR, and kept productive beta chains. Every entry covers one CDR3 protein and lists the most common genes and DNA from its rows. The sample has roughly 1.6 million distinct CDR3 sequences on record, less than 35% of them singletons. The top ten clones comprise about 0.3% of the sample. The sample taken for sequencing was cord blood. These receptor sequences come from a newborn girl in good health.

This clonotype was counted a few times. The rearrangement joins TRBV4-1 to TRBJ1-1, with 9 positions matching TRBD1. V was pared by 1 base and J by 9 bases, with 6 bases of the junction left unmatched. Germline-derived CDR1 and CDR2 are MGHRA and YSYEKL. The CDR3 totals 14 residues. As DNA, the CDR3 is TGCGCCAGCAGCCAAGGACAGGGGGAGGGGAAAGCTTTCTTT. Its translation is CASSQGQGEGKAFF.

This clonotype was detected only a few times. This chain joins TRBV10-3 and TRBJ2-1; the match to TRBD2 covers 9 bases. The V gene end was trimmed by 6 bases and the J gene end by 8 bases; junction bases not matched to a gene: 11. Germline values: CDR1 ENHRY, CDR2 SYGVKD. The CDR3 runs to 15 residues. As DNA, the CDR3 is TGTGCCATCAGCGCCCTGGCGGGAGGGATGTATGAGCAGTTCTTC. Translation: CAISALAGGMYEQFF.

V usage is TRBV5-4 and J usage is TRBJ2-5, with 10 bases lining up with TRBD2. Germline-derived CDR1 and CDR2 are SGHNT and YYREEE (reference sequence). Trimming at V came to 7 bases and at J to 3 bases, leaving 3 bases not matched to a gene. The CDR3 runs to 13 residues. CDR3 nucleotide sequence: TGTGCCAGCCAACTAGCGGGAAAAGAGACCCAGTACTTC. Translating gives CASQLAGKETQYF.

The chain has TRBV10-3 and TRBJ1-1; 9 nucleotides line up with TRBD1. CDR3 length: 15 amino acids. CDR1 and CDR2 (germline): ENHRY, SYGVKD. Germline trimming cut 1 base from V and 2 bases from J; bases unmatched to any gene: 2. The CDR3 here is CAISEFTGGNTEAFF. The CDR3, as DNA: TGTGCCATCAGTGAGTTTACAGGGGGCAACACTGAAGCTTTCTTT.

For this clonotype: Since a much larger clone is just one base distant, this may be a read error. The V call is TRBV12-3 or TRBV12-4, the J call TRBJ2-1; 11 bases line up with TRBD2. This CDR3 region has 13 residues. The CDR3 DNA reads as TGTGCCTGCAGTTTGGGACTAGCGGTTGAGCAGTTCTTC. Amino acids: CACSLGLAVEQFF.

In the case of this clonotype: At one end the junction does not follow the germline gene, possibly because of a read error. V usage is TRBV28 and J usage is TRBJ2-3; 10 nucleotides agree with TRBD2. The CDR3 loop spans 20 amino acids. Germline V gene sequence: CDR1 MDHEN, CDR2 SYDVKM. In nucleotides, the CDR3 is TGTACCAGCAGCTTATGGAGTTGGGACCCTAGCGGGAGAGAGACAGATACGCAGTATTTT. It encodes CTSSLWSWDPSGRETDTQYF. Variable domain in full (rest from reference TRBV28 and TRBJ2-3): DVKVTQSSRYLVKRTGEKVFLECVQDMDHENMFWYRQDPGLGLRLIYFSYDVKMKEKGDIPEGYSVSREKKERFSLILESASTNQTSMYLCTSSLWSWDPSGRETDTQYFGPGTRLTVL.

The rearrangement links TRBV20-1 to TRBJ2-1; perhaps TRBD2 as D (6 bases). V lost 3 bases to trimming and J lost 4 bases, with 13 bases between them. The CDR3 has 14 residues. The germline V gene has CDR1 DFQATT and CDR2 SNEGSKA (reference sequence). The CDR3 DNA sequence: TGCAGTGCTAGCGCGGGAAATGGTTACAATGAGCAGTTCTTC. Amino acids: CSASAGNGYNEQFF.

The chain couples TRBV6-2 or TRBV6-3 to TRBJ1-5; D is undetermined. Germline values: CDR1 MNHEY, CDR2 SVGEGT. Trimming cost V 2 bases and J 0 bases, with 17 bases left between them. This CDR3 spans 18 amino acids. CDR3 DNA sequence: TGTGCCAGCAGTTACAAGTTCGGGGAGCTGATTAGCAATCAGCCCCAGCATTTT. This sequence encodes CASSYKFGELISNQPQHF.

This clonotype was recorded a few times. The chain uses TRBV10-3 and TRBJ1-1, with 8 bases that match TRBD1. With 5 bases clipped from V and 5 bases from J, the junction kept 7 bases outside the gene matches. CDR3 length: 14 amino acids. The germline V gene has CDR1 ENHRY and CDR2 SYGVKD. The CDR3 sequence: CAISSRQGRTEAFF. CDR3 DNA sequence: TGTGCCATCAGTAGTAGACAGGGGCGGACTGAAGCTTTCTTT.

The sample holds a few counts of this clonotype. The rearrangement links TRBV27 to TRBJ2-7; TRBD2 matches at 8 bases. V gave up 8 bases and J gave up 3 bases; unmatched junction bases: 6. CDR1 MNHEY and CDR2 SMNVEV come from the germline V gene (reference sequence). The CDR3 contains 13 residues. This chain's CDR3 is CASRSGLDYEQYF. In nucleotides, the CDR3 is TGTGCCAGCCGCTCGGGACTAGACTACGAGCAGTACTTC.

There are a few counts of this clonotype. This chain links TRBV27 with TRBJ1-5, with TRBD1 as a possible D gene (5 bases). V was pared by 4 bases and J by 9 bases, with 13 bases between. This CDR3 region has 13 residues. The germline V gene has CDR1 MNHEY and CDR2 SMNVEV (reference sequence). CDR3 region: CASSSGGGMPQHF. As DNA, the CDR3 is TGTGCCAGCAGTTCCGGGGGAGGGATGCCCCAGCATTTT.

The genes are TRBV29-1 and TRBJ1-5; 8 nucleotides line up with TRBD1. With V trimmed by 4 bases and J by 5 bases, 4 bases remained unmatched. There are 13 residues in the CDR3. Germline assignment: CDR1 SQVTM and CDR2 ANQGSEA. The CDR3: CSVGRGLDQPQHF. CDR3 bases: TGCAGCGTTGGCAGGGGGCTTGATCAGCCCCAGCATTTT.

This chain connects TRBV21-1 to TRBJ2-1; the D call TRBD1 from the table was never checked on the DNA. TRBV21-1 is a recognized pseudogene. The CDR3 is 16 residues long. CDR3 sequence (DNA): TGTGCCAGCAGCAACCTTCAGGGGCGGATAAACAATGAGCAGTTCTTC. This sequence encodes CASSNLQGRINNEQFF.

The V call is TRBV9, the J call TRBJ1-2; D possibly corresponds to TRBD1 (5 bases). Germline-derived CDR1 and CDR2 are SGDLS and YYNGEE. Trimming pared 0 bases from V and 8 bases from J, leaving 17 bases between. The CDR3 has 15 amino acids. The CDR3 region has the DNA TGTGCCAGCAGCGTAGATTACGGGGCGACTCGGGGCTACACCTTC. Translated, it gives CASSVDYGATRGYTF.

In this sample, this clonotype turned up a few times. This chain connects TRBV7-2 to TRBJ2-1; TRBD2 matches 12 bases. The CDR3 consists of 17 residues. V gave up 3 bases and J gave up 9 bases; unmatched junction bases: 12. Germline lookup yields CDR1 SGHTA and CDR2 FQGNSA. The CDR3 sequence is CASSFRLAGETLFEQFF. The CDR3 nucleotides are TGTGCCAGCAGCTTCAGACTAGCGGGAGAGACGTTATTTGAGCAGTTCTTC.

This clonotype has just a few counts. The rearrangement uses TRBV5-1 and TRBJ2-3; 10 bases align to TRBD2. Germline lookup yields CDR1 SGHRS and CDR2 YFSETQ. J was trimmed by 2 bases and V by 0 bases; bases with no gene match: 6. The CDR3 length is 17 residues. The CDR3 sequence is CASSLASAGGNTDTQYF. The DNA for the CDR3 is TGCGCCAGCAGCTTGGCCTCAGCGGGGGGGAACACAGATACGCAGTATTTT.

Points on this clonotype: A read error may account for a junction end that differs from germline. This chain connects TRBV4-2 to TRBJ2-7, with 12 bases lining up with TRBD2. CDR3 size: 18 residues. CDR1 is LGHNA and CDR2 is YNFKEQ in the germline V gene. DNA for the CDR3: TGTGCCAGCAGCCCTAGCCTTTGGACTAGCGGGGAATCCTACGGGCAGTACTTC. Its translation: CASSPSLWTSGESYGQYF.

The table lists this clonotype with a few counts. The chain's CDR3 is CASSVLGENNEQFF. For the CDR3, the DNA is TGTGCCAGCAGCGTATTGGGGGAGAACAATGAGCAGTTCTTC. The genes are TRBV9 and TRBJ2-1; D assignment may be TRBD1 or TRBD2 (5 bases each). V lost 1 base and J lost 5, with 10 bases in between. CDR1 and CDR2 from the germline V gene are SGDLS and YYNGEE. CDR3 length equals 14 residues.

As regards this clonotype: The junction does not match germline at one end; this may be a read error. The chain carries TRBV12-3 or TRBV12-4 and TRBJ1-6; D gene ambiguous. This CDR3 region has 16 residues. The DNA for the CDR3 is TGTGCTAGCACGCTTACACGGAGCTCCTATAATTCACCCCTCCACTTT. This codes for CASTLTRSSYNSPLHF.

At least ten counts were recorded for this clonotype. The chain recombines TRBV7-2 with TRBJ2-7; possibly TRBD1 for D (6 bases). Trimming shortened V by 0 bases and J by 3 bases, and 9 bases separated the two germline ends. Germline V gene sequence: CDR1 SGHTA, CDR2 FQGNSA. The CDR3 has 14 residues. CDR3 amino acids: CASSLAHRDYEQYF. As DNA, the CDR3 is TGTGCCAGCAGCTTAGCGCACAGGGACTACGAGCAGTACTTC.

This clonotype was observed a few times. This chain uses TRBV28 with TRBJ2-4; D is possibly TRBD2 (6 bases). The J call is in doubt because the DNA end fits TRBJ2-7 better. This CDR3 spans 13 amino acids. The germline V gene encodes CDR1 MDHEN and CDR2 SYDVKM. In DNA, the CDR3 is TGTGCCAGCAGGACTAGAGGCAGGAACGAGCAGTACTTC. Its translation is CASRTRGRNEQYF.

The chain has TRBV20-1 and TRBJ2-1, with D possibly matching TRBD2 (5 bases). V lost 1 base and J 4 bases, leaving 11 bases between the germline ends. Per the germline V gene, CDR1 is DFQATT and CDR2 is SNEGSKA (reference sequence). There are 14 residues in the CDR3. The CDR3, as DNA: TGCAGTGCTAGAGGAGCGGCAGGTTACAATGAGCAGTTCTTC. This sequence encodes CSARGAAGYNEQFF.

This clonotype has only a few counts. The V call is TRBV12-3 or TRBV12-4, the J call TRBJ2-3, with a tentative D call TRBD1 (8 bases). The ends were cut back, 11 bases at V and 4 bases at J, with 22 bases in the middle. The CDR3 contains 15 residues. CDR3 sequence reads: CAGWTSRGQADTQYF. In DNA, the CDR3 is TGTGCCGGCTGGACTAGTAGGGGACAGGCAGATACGCAGTATTTT.